A single sample is the source of the 7 T cell receptor beta chains below, sequenced in a study of T cell responses to AZD1222 COVID-19 vaccine. Assay used: immunoSEQ multiplex PCR; TCRdb lists only in-frame clones, some missing. The sample consists of 95,000 to 130,000 clones, 80% to 90% of them appearing once. The source was peripheral blood, collected on day 0 of MenACWY control vaccination. The receptors were gathered from an adult in good health.

This clone has just one count. The J gene is TRBJ2-5, the V gene TRBV28; 15 nucleotides match TRBD2. CDR1 MDHEN and CDR2 SYDVKM come from the germline V gene. The CDR3 consists of 16 residues. J was trimmed by 4 bases and V by 5 bases; bases with no gene match: 5. CDR3 region: CASSGLAGGRVETQYF. The CDR3 region has the DNA TGTGCCAGCAGTGGACTAGCGGGGGGGCGGGTAGAGACCCAGTACTTC. The full variable domain, completed using reference TRBV28 and TRBJ2-5, is DVKVTQSSRYLVKRTGEKVFLECVQDMDHENMFWYRQDPGLGLRLIYFSYDVKMKEKGDIPEGYSVSREKKERFSLILESASTNQTSMYLCASSGLAGGRVETQYFGPGTRLLVL.

The rearrangement uses TRBV28 and TRBJ2-1, with no clear D. The ends were cut back, 2 bases at V and 7 bases at J, with 12 bases in the middle. CDR1 and CDR2 from the germline V gene are MDHEN and SYDVKM. The CDR3 contains 14 residues. The CDR3 loop reads CASSLDRVKNEQFF. In DNA form, the CDR3 reads TGTGCCAGCAGTTTAGATAGGGTAAAAAATGAGCAGTTCTTC.

The gene calls are TRBV7-2 and TRBJ2-5; D ambiguous. The CDR3 sequence is 13 residues long. The germline V and J ends were trimmed by 1 base and 5 bases, with 8 bases remaining between them. Germline values: CDR1 SGHTA, CDR2 FQGNSA. CDR3 in amino acids: CASSLEPSETQYF. The CDR3 DNA reads TGTGCCAGCAGCTTAGAGCCCAGCGAGACCCAGTACTTC.

The chain employs TRBV4-3 and TRBJ2-6; D is tentatively TRBD1 or TRBD2 (6 bases each). V lost 0 bases and J 4 bases, leaving 19 bases between the germline ends. This CDR3 has 19 amino acids. Germline V gives CDR1 LGHNA, CDR2 YSLEER. CDR3 region: CASSQDTGTDFGGANVLTF. CDR3 nucleotide sequence: TGCGCCAGCAGCCAAGATACAGGGACTGATTTTGGCGGGGCCAACGTCCTGACTTTC.

The chain carries TRBV5-1 and TRBJ1-4, with D possibly being TRBD1 (6 bases). The length of the CDR3 is 14 residues. V was cut by 5 bases and J by 8 bases, with 16 bases left in between. From germline, CDR1 is SGHRS and CDR2 YFSETQ. The CDR3 protein is CASRIQGRDEKLFF. CDR3 DNA: TGCGCCAGCAGAATCCAGGGGAGGGACGAAAAACTGTTTTTT.

This rearrangement joins TRBV25-1 to TRBJ2-4, with D perhaps TRBD1 (5 bases). The V end lost 2 bases, the J end lost 3 bases, and 17 bases lay between the germline ends. The germline CDR1 and CDR2 sequences are MGHDK and SYGVNS. The CDR3 is made up of 17 amino acids. In DNA form, the CDR3 reads TGTGCCAGCAGTGAAAAAGGGGTCGGGCTTGGCAAAAACATTCAGTACTTC. Its translation is CASSEKGVGLGKNIQYF. Drawing the rest from reference TRBV25-1 and TRBJ2-4, the complete variable domain is EADIYQTPRYLVIGTGKKITLECSQTMGHDKMYWYQQDPGMELHLIHYSYGVNSTEKGDLSSESTVSRIRTEHFPLTLESARPSHTSQYLCASSEKGVGLGKNIQYFGAGTRLSVL.

Written as DNA, the CDR3 is TGCGCCAGCAGCCAAGGGCTTAGGACAGGGGGAAATGAAAAACTGTTTTTT. Its translation: CASSQGLRTGGNEKLFF. The J gene is TRBJ1-4, the V gene TRBV4-3; TRBD1 aligns across 10 bases. Germline V CDR1 and CDR2: LGHNA, YSLEER. The CDR3 extends over 17 amino acids. The J segment lost 5 bases and the V segment lost 1 base, leaving 7 bases of the junction unmatched.